This entry lists 20 T cell receptor beta chains sequenced from one sample in a study of CD8+ T cells in alopecia areata. cDNA prepared by RNA extraction and subsequent reverse transcription served as the template for sequencing. Measured with immunoSEQ multiplex PCR; TCRdb has only the in-frame clones, and not every one. The sample presents around 300,000 clones, none singletons. Cell sorting was performed on pooled cutaneous lymph node cells with CD4, CD8alpha, NKG2D, NKG2ACE and other markers. Sample: CD4+ T cells sorted from a lymph node. All receptors come from a C3H/HeJ mouse with alopecia areata. The strain's MHC type: H2-k.

This clone was seen only a few times. Any gene name here is a mouse gene name. The read stops 3 residues short of the end of the CDR3; the missing end is completed from the germline J gene. The rearrangement links TRBV1 to TRBJ1-6, with a weak D call TRBD1 (5 bases). TRBJ1-6 is reported as an ORF; its role is uncertain. The germline CDR1 and CDR2 sequences are NSQYPW and LRSPGD (reference sequence). This CDR3 spans 16 amino acids. Between the trimmed V and J ends, which lost 0 bases and 8 bases, there was a span of 14 bases. Incomplete CDR3 DNA: TGCACCTGCAGTGCAGATTGGGGGGGGAAGGATTCGCCC. As protein: CTCSADWGGKDSP. In full, the CDR3 is CTCSADWGGKDSPLYF.

In its sample, this clone was seen a few times. Mouse germline and gene names are used. Read coverage stops 4 residues before the CDR3 terminus; the germline J gene supplies the remainder. This chain links TRBV13-2 with TRBJ2-5, with a weak D call TRBD2 (6 bases). Germline loops: CDR1 NNHNN, CDR2 SYGAGS (reference sequence). The CDR3 is 15 amino acids. CDR3 DNA (partial): TGTGCCAGCGGTGATAAGGTTGGGGGAAAAGAC. Amino acid sequence: CASGDKVGGKD. The complete CDR3 protein is CASGDKVGGKDTQYF.

In regard to this clone: Mouse gene names and germline throughout. The read finishes 4 residues shy of the CDR3 end, and the germline J gene is used to complete it. The V call is TRBV5, the J call TRBJ2-7; 9 bases match TRBD1. Trimming cost V 2 bases and J 1 base; bases outside gene matches: 3. The V gene's germline CDR1 is LGHNA and CDR2 YNLKQL (reference sequence). This CDR3 has 15 residues. Partial CDR3 DNA: TGTGCCAGCAGCCAAACCGGGACAGGGTCCTAT. Its protein is CASSQTGTGSY. The CDR3, in full, reads CASSQTGTGSYEQYF.

As for this clone: Germline and genes here are mouse. The read terminates 4 residues ahead of where the CDR3 ends, so the germline J gene completes it. J is TRBJ2-5 and V is TRBV13-1, with D perhaps TRBD2 (7 bases). The germline V gene has CDR1 NSHNY and CDR2 SYGAGN. This CDR3 contains 15 residues. The CDR3 spells CASSDARGARDTQYF. CDR3 bases read: TGTGCCAGCAGTGATGCAAGGGGGGCGAGGGAC.

Turning to this clone: Gene names are the mouse ones. The read ends 4 residues shy of where the CDR3 ends; the end is completed using the germline J gene. The rearrangement uses TRBV1 and TRBJ1-2, with D unclear. The V and J ends lost 0 bases and 2 bases respectively, with 7 bases between them. CDR3 length: 14 amino acids. Germline values: CDR1 NSQYPW, CDR2 LRSPGD (reference sequence). CDR3 residues: CTCSADDKNSDYTF. Partial CDR3 DNA: TGCACCTGCAGTGCAGATGACAAGAACTCC.

As concerns this clone: Just one base apart from a much larger clone, this may be a read error. Mouse germline and gene names are used. CDR3 bases read: TGTGCCAGCAGCCGGGACTGGGGGAAAGAC. It translates to CASSRDWGKD. The whole CDR3 protein reads CASSRDWGKDTQYF. The chain employs TRBV5 and TRBJ2-5, with 11 nucleotides matching TRBD2. With the read ending 4 residues before the CDR3 end, the germline J gene is used to fill in that end. CDR1 and CDR2 (germline): LGHNA, YNLKQL (reference sequence). This CDR3 has 14 amino acids.

This clone appeared a few times. Genes here carry mouse names. The read terminates 4 residues ahead of where the CDR3 ends, so the germline J gene completes it. The rearrangement links TRBV14 to TRBJ2-7, with a tentative D call TRBD2 (6 bases). The CDR3 totals 13 residues. Trimming took 9 bases from V and 0 from J, leaving 13 bases between them. Germline CDR1 SGHDT, CDR2 FRDEAV. The sequenced part of the CDR3 DNA is TGTGCCATACGGGACTTGAGCTCCTAT. Protein: CAIRDLSSY. The entire CDR3 protein is CAIRDLSSYEQYF.

This clone was seen more than once but under ten times. All gene names here are mouse names. The observed sequence ends 4 residues before the CDR3 terminus, with the missing tail filled in from the germline J gene. The sample contains more than one DNA sequence encoding this CDR3. The V call is TRBV13-2, the J call TRBJ1-2; D ambiguous. Trimming shortened V by 0 bases and J by 0 bases, and 6 bases separated the two germline ends. Looked up from germline, CDR1 is NNHNN and CDR2 is SYGAGS (reference sequence). The CDR3 has 14 residues. CDR3 sequence reads: CASGDAQTNSDYTF. CDR3 DNA, as far as it was read: TGTGCCAGCGGTGATGCTCAGACAAACTCC.

With respect to this clone: The gene symbols are mouse symbols. The CDR3 end falls 4 residues outside the read, so it is completed with the germline J gene. V is TRBV1 and J is TRBJ2-7, with 7 bases aligning to TRBD2. Germline assignment: CDR1 NSQYPW and CDR2 LRSPGD (reference sequence). The length of the CDR3 is 14 residues. J was trimmed by 3 bases and V by 0 bases; bases with no gene match: 2. The sequenced part of the CDR3 DNA is TGCACCTGCAGTGCAGAGCGGGGGGGCTAT. It codes for CTCSAERGGY. The full CDR3 sequence reads CTCSAERGGYEQYF.

This clone was recorded at least ten times. The listed genes are named as in mouse. The missing CDR3 end, 4 residues past where the read stops, is filled in from the germline J gene. The sample has other DNA sequences that encode this CDR3 too. J is TRBJ1-2 and V is TRBV19; maybe TRBD1 (5 bases). V lost 2 bases and J lost 1, with 6 bases in between. Germline V CDR1 and CDR2: FNHDT, SITEND (reference sequence). There are 13 residues in the CDR3. The CDR3: CASSIQGNSDYTF. Incomplete CDR3 DNA: TGTGCCAGCAGTATTCAGGGAAACTCC.

A note on this clone: Any gene name here is a mouse gene name. From the germline J gene comes the end of the CDR3, since the read stops 4 residues before it. This sample also contains other DNA sequences that code for the same CDR3. This rearrangement joins TRBV1 to TRBJ2-1; maybe TRBD1 (5 bases). V lost 0 bases to trimming and J lost 4 bases, with 10 bases between them. The CDR3 is 15 residues long. Germline V gene data show CDR1 as NSQYPW and CDR2 as LRSPGD (reference sequence). CDR3: CTCSADRRVYAEQFF. The DNA read from the CDR3 is TGCACCTGCAGTGCAGACCGCAGGGTTTATGCT.

Note on this clone: Mouse gene names apply. The sequenced fragment ends 4 residues before the CDR3 boundary, so the rest is inferred from the germline J gene. Other nucleotide sequences in the sample specify the same CDR3. V and J are TRBV5 and TRBJ2-3; D is perhaps TRBD1 (6 bases). Germline values: CDR1 LGHNA, CDR2 YNLKQL (reference sequence). V lost 1 base and J 1 base, leaving 9 bases between the germline ends. The CDR3 totals 15 residues. CDR3 sequence: CASSQVGGGAETLYF. CDR3 DNA (partial): TGTGCCAGCAGCCAAGTAGGGGGAGGTGCAGAA.

A word on this clone: Mouse gene names and germline throughout. The CDR3 end lies 4 residues beyond the end of the read and is filled in from the germline J gene. The rearrangement links TRBV31 to TRBJ1-2, with a possible D match to TRBD1 (6 bases). Germline V gene lookup returns CDR1 GKSSPN and CDR2 SITVG. This CDR3 spans 15 amino acids. Trimming shortened V by 1 base and J by 0 bases, and 12 bases separated the two germline ends. Incomplete CDR3 DNA: TGTGCCTGGAGTCGTCGGGACAATGCAAACTCC. Translated, it gives CAWSRRDNANS. The whole CDR3 protein is CAWSRRDNANSDYTF.

Details on this clone: Mouse germline and gene names are used. Read data end 4 residues before the CDR3 end; the end is taken from the germline J gene. The V call is TRBV14, the J call TRBJ2-5; TRBD2 aligns across 8 bases. V was clipped by 2 bases and J by 1 base; unmatched bases: 3. This CDR3 region has 15 residues. Germline CDR1 is SGHDT and CDR2 is FRDEAV. CDR3 loop: CASSFLWGDQDTQYF. CDR3 bases read: TGTGCCAGCAGTTTTCTCTGGGGGGACCAAGAC.

This clone has more than one count but fewer than ten. Gene names follow the mouse nomenclature. The read ends 3 residues shy of where the CDR3 ends; the end is completed using the germline J gene. This chain joins TRBV1 and TRBJ1-6; perhaps TRBD1 as D (6 bases). TRBJ1-6 is flagged as an ORF with uncertain function. CDR1 and CDR2 (germline): NSQYPW, LRSPGD (reference sequence). Trimming cost V 4 bases and J 6 bases, with 13 bases left between them. This CDR3 has 15 residues. The sequenced CDR3 bases are TGCACCTGCAGTGTGGACAGAGAGGGTAATTCGCCC. It is translated as CTCSVDREGNSP. The entire CDR3 sequence reads CTCSVDREGNSPLYF.

Regarding this clone: The gene symbols are mouse symbols. The read is 4 residues too short to cover the CDR3 end, so that end is filled in from the germline J gene. Other DNA sequences within the sample encode an identical CDR3. The V call is TRBV5, the J call TRBJ1-2; a possible D gene is TRBD1 (6 bases). The CDR3 totals 14 residues. Germline CDR1 reads LGHNA; CDR2 reads YNLKQL (reference sequence). Trimming removed 0 bases at V and 2 bases at J, with 7 bases between. The sequenced CDR3 bases are TGTGCCAGCAGCCAAGATCAGGGGAACTCC. Translated, it gives CASSQDQGNS. The CDR3 in its entirety is CASSQDQGNSDYTF.

This clone showed up just a few times. Germline and genes: mouse. The same CDR3 arises from other DNA sequences in this sample as well. CDR3 amino acids: CASSDAGTEVFF. The CDR3 DNA, read in part, is TGTGCCAGCAGTGATGCAGGGACA. This sequence joins TRBV13-3 and TRBJ1-1; D might be TRBD1 (5 bases). The sequence runs out 4 residues before the end of the CDR3; the remainder is reconstructed from the germline J gene. Germline V gene sequence: CDR1 NNHDY, CDR2 SYVADS. The CDR3 runs 12 residues.

This clone showed up just a few times. Gene names refer to mouse genes. The CDR3 end is not reached by the read, which stops 3 residues before it; the germline J gene fills it in. The gene calls are TRBV19 and TRBJ1-6; 9 nucleotides align to TRBD1. TRBJ1-6 is marked as an open reading frame, function uncertain. The CDR3 contains 14 residues. Germline trimming cut 6 bases from V and 7 bases from J; bases unmatched to any gene: 5. Germline CDR1 FNHDT, CDR2 SITEND (reference sequence). This CDR3 reads CASTKDRGNSPLYF. Incomplete CDR3 DNA: TGTGCCAGCACCAAGGACAGGGGAAATTCGCCC.

In its sample, this clone was seen a few times. Each gene name is a mouse one. The read stops 4 residues short of the end of the CDR3; the missing end is completed from the germline J gene. The chain is built from TRBV1 and TRBJ1-1; the D gene is possibly TRBD1 (6 bases). The CDR3 sequence is 15 residues long. The V end was cut by 0 bases, the J end by 3 bases, with 11 bases between. CDR1 is NSQYPW and CDR2 is LRSPGD in the germline V gene (reference sequence). The DNA read from the CDR3 is TGCACCTGCAGTGCAGATCCAGGGGCGGACACA. Protein product: CTCSADPGADT. In full, the CDR3 reads CTCSADPGADTEVFF.

On this clone: Each gene name is a mouse one. The read finishes 4 residues shy of the CDR3 end, and the germline J gene is used to complete it. The rearrangement uses TRBV13-1 and TRBJ2-5; TRBD2 aligns across 8 bases. J was trimmed by 0 bases and V by 3 bases; bases with no gene match: 3. CDR1 and CDR2 from the germline V gene are NSHNY and SYGAGN. CDR3 length equals 15 residues. The CDR3 spells CASSGGLDNQDTQYF. The part of the CDR3 DNA that was read is TGTGCCAGCAGTGGGGGACTGGATAACCAAGAC.